This T cell receptor (beta chain) came from a study of T cells in Graves' hyperthyroidism and ophthalmopathy. Study-wide results and limits: Model output signaled ophthalmopathy a median roughly 6.5 months ahead of onset.

This clonotype was counted ten times or more. Antigen specificity is unknown. Amplification yielded TCR beta CDR3 regions, with RNA transcripts as the source. Researchers ran a first-round RT-PCR on the TCR CDR3 using the HTBI primer set. A single record per CDR3 protein comes from TCRdb applying MiXCR to the multiplex PCR reads. In the table there are roughly 740,000 distinct CDR3 sequences, 16% of which are singletons. The trim removed 5 bases at V and 7 bases at J, leaving 8 bases unmatched. This CDR3 region has 14 residues. Criteria for exclusion of patients were uncontrolled infection, other autoimmune disease, pregnancy or lactation.

The sequenced material came from blood. The clonotype originates from a young man with Graves' hyperthyroidism. The V call is TRBV12-3 or TRBV12-4, the J call TRBJ1-2; TRBD1 aligns across 9 bases. Written as DNA, the CDR3 is TGTGCCAGCAGTCCCTCGGGACAGGGACTTGGCTACACCTTC. Translating it yields CASSPSGQGLGYTF.